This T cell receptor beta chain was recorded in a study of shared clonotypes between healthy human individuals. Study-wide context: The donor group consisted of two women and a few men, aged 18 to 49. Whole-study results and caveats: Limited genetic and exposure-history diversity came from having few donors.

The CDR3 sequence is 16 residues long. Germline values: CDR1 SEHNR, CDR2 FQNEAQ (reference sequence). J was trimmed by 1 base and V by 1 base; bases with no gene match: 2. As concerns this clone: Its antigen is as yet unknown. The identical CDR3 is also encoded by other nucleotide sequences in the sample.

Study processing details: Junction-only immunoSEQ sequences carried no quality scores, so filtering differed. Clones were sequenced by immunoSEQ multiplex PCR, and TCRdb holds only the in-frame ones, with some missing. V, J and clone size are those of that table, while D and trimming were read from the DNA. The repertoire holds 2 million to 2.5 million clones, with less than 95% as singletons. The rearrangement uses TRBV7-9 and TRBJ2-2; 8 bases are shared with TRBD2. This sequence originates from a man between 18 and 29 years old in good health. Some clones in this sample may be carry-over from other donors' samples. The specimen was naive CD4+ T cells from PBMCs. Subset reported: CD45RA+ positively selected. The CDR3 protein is CASSLGLAGNTGELFF. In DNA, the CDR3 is TGTGCCAGCAGCTTAGGGCTAGCGGGGAACACCGGGGAGCTGTTTTTT.